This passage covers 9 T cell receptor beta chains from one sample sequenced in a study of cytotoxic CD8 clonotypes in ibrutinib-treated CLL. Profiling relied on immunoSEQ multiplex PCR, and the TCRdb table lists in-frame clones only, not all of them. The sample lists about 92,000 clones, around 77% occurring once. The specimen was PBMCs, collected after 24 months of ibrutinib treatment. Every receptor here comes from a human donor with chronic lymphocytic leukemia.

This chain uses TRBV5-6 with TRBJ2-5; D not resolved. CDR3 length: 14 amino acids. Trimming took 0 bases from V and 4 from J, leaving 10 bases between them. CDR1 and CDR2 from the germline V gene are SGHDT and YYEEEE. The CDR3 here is CASSLGWAPETQYF. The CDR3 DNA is TGTGCCAGCAGCTTGGGGTGGGCCCCAGAGACCCAGTACTTC. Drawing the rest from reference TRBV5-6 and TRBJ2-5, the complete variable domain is DAGVTQSPTHLIKTRGQQVTLRCSPKSGHDTVSWYQQALGQGPQFIFQYYEEEERQRGNFPDRFSGHQFPNYSSELNVNALLLGDSALYLCASSLGWAPETQYFGPGTRLLVL.

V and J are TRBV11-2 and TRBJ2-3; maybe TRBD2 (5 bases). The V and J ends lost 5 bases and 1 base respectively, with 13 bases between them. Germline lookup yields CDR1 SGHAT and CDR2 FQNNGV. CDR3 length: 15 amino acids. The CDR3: CASSHPSWGTDTQYF. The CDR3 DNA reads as TGTGCCAGCAGCCATCCTAGCTGGGGCACAGATACGCAGTATTTT.

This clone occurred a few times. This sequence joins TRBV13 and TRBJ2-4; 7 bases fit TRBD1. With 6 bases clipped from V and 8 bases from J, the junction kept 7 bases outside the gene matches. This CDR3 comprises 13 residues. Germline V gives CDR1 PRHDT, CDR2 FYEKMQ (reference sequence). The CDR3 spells CASSATQGDIQYF. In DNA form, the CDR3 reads TGTGCCAGCAGTGCCACGCAGGGGGACATTCAGTACTTC.

The DNA of the CDR3 is TGTGCCAGCAGGGCGGGACGAAGGGAAAATTCACCCCTCCACTTT. Translated: CASRAGRRENSPLHF. This chain joins TRBV28 and TRBJ1-6, with TRBD1 as a possible D gene (5 bases). The germline V and J ends were trimmed by 6 bases and 7 bases, with 16 bases remaining between them. Germline assignment: CDR1 MDHEN and CDR2 SYDVKM. CDR3 size: 15 residues. The full variable domain, rest sourced from reference TRBV28 and TRBJ1-6, is DVKVTQSSRYLVKRTGEKVFLECVQDMDHENMFWYRQDPGLGLRLIYFSYDVKMKEKGDIPEGYSVSREKKERFSLILESASTNQTSMYLCASRAGRRENSPLHFGNGTRLTVT.

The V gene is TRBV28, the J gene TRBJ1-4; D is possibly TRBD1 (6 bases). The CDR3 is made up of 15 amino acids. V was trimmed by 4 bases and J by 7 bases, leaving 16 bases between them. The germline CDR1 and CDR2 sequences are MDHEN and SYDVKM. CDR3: CASSSTNRVLEKLFF. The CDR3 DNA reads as TGTGCCAGCAGTTCCACAAACAGGGTTCTTGAAAAACTGTTTTTT.

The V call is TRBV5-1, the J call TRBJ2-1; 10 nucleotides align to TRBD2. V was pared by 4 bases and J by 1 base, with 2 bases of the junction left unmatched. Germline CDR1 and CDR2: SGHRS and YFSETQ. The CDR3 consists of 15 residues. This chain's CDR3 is CASSASGGSYNEQFF. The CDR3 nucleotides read TGCGCCAGCAGCGCTAGCGGGGGTTCCTACAATGAGCAGTTCTTC.

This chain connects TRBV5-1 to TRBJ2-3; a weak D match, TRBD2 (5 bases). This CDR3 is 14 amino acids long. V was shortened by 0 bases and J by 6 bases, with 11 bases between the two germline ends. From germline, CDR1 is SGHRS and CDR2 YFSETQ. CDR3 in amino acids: CASSLADTGDTQYF. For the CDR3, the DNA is TGCGCCAGCAGCTTGGCGGATACGGGGGATACGCAGTATTTT.

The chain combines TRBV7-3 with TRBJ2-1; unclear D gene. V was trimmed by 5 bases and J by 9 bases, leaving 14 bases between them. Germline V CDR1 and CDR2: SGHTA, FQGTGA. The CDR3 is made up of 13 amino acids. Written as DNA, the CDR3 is TGTGCCAGCAGCCCTCTTGGGTGGGCTGAGCAGTTCTTC. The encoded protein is CASSPLGWAEQFF.

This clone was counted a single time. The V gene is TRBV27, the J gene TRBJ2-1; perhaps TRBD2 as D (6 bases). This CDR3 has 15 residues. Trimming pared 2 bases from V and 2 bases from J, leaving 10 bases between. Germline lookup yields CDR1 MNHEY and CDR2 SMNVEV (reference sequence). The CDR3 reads CASSLTGRPYNEQFF. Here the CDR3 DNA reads TGTGCCAGCAGTTTAACCGGGAGACCCTACAATGAGCAGTTCTTC.